One and the same sample provided the 15 T cell receptor beta chains below, sequenced in a study of blood T cells in healthy people across ages. Using a J-beta primer mix together with a sample-barcoded 5' primer, a second PCR was run for about 6 to 12 cycles. TCRdb re-derived calls from the 5' RACE reads in MiXCR, one entry per CDR3 protein. Counted here are under 1 million distinct CDR3 sequences, around 45% occurring once; the ten biggest clones make up around 21%. The sample was blood. Source of these receptors: a man aged 55 to 70 in good health.

V gene TRBV5-6 combines with J gene TRBJ2-3, with 10 positions matching TRBD2. The germline V gene encodes CDR1 SGHDT and CDR2 YYEEEE. The J segment lost 2 bases and the V segment lost 4 bases, leaving 13 bases of the junction unmatched. CDR3 length: 18 amino acids. The CDR3 DNA sequence: TGTGCCAGCAGCCCACCGCCGGGACTAGCGACTCTCACAGATACGCAGTATTTT. This translates into CASSPPPGLATLTDTQYF.

This clonotype has only a few counts. The CDR3 DNA reads TGTGCCAGCAGTTACTCGACGGGGGGGAACAATGAGCAGTTCTTC. Encoded protein: CASSYSTGGNNEQFF. The chain links TRBV6-2 or TRBV6-3 to TRBJ2-1, with 8 nucleotides matching TRBD2. Losses at the gene ends were 0 bases for V and 5 bases for J; bases not matched to a gene: 3. The germline V gene has CDR1 MNHEY and CDR2 SVGEGT. The CDR3 is made up of 15 amino acids.

The gene calls are TRBV20-1 and TRBJ2-5, with 10 bases matching TRBD2. V was clipped by 2 bases and J by 4 bases; unmatched bases: 7. There are 15 residues in the CDR3. The germline CDR1 and CDR2 sequences are DFQATT and SNEGSKA (reference sequence). CDR3 amino acids: CSARSGVAGGETQYF. Here the CDR3 DNA reads TGCAGTGCTAGATCAGGGGTAGCGGGAGGAGAGACCCAGTACTTC.

V is TRBV5-1 and J is TRBJ2-5, with TRBD2 matching 7 bases. The CDR3 is 12 residues long. Germline loops: CDR1 SGHRS, CDR2 YFSETQ. Trimming at V came to 6 bases and at J to 2 bases, leaving 1 base not matched to a gene. The CDR3 sequence is CASMRGQETQYF. CDR3 in DNA: TGCGCCAGCATGCGGGGGCAAGAGACCCAGTACTTC.

The V gene is TRBV20-1, the J gene TRBJ2-2; TRBD2 aligns across 8 bases. The CDR3 is 14 amino acids. Germline CDR1 and CDR2: DFQATT and SNEGSKA (reference sequence). The V and J ends lost 3 bases and 7 bases, in that order; junction bases with no gene match: 7. CDR3 sequence: CSASPGGVNGELFF. The CDR3 nucleotides read TGCAGTGCTAGCCCCGGGGGGGTGAACGGGGAGCTGTTTTTT.

The chain is built from TRBV6-5 and TRBJ1-6; unclear D gene. V lost 7 bases to trimming and J lost 7 bases, with 14 bases between them. The CDR3 spans 14 residues. The germline V gene has CDR1 MNHEY and CDR2 SVGAGI. DNA of the CDR3: TGTGCCAGCACTTTAGGCAGAACCAATTCACCCCTCCACTTT. Protein product: CASTLGRTNSPLHF.

This chain uses TRBV11-3 with TRBJ2-1, with 10 bases identical to TRBD1. V lost 4 bases to trimming and J lost 1 base; unmatched junction nucleotides: 10. Germline values: CDR1 SGHNT, CDR2 YENEEA. The CDR3 is 18 residues long. The CDR3 sequence is CASSSGGGQGGSYNEQFF. The DNA of the CDR3 is TGTGCCAGCAGCTCCGGAGGCGGACAGGGGGGATCCTACAATGAGCAGTTCTTC. Variable domain in full (rest from reference TRBV11-3 and TRBJ2-1): EAGVVQSPRYKIIEKKQPVAFWCNPISGHNTLYWYLQNLGQGPELLIRYENEEAVDDSQLPKDRFSAERLKGVDSTLKIQPAELGDSAVYLCASSSGGGQGGSYNEQFFGPGTRLTVL.

The rearrangement uses TRBV12-5 and TRBJ2-7; 9 positions match TRBD1. The CDR3 loop spans 16 amino acids. Germline CDR1 LGHNT, CDR2 FRNRAP. The trim removed 7 bases at V and 6 bases at J, leaving 16 bases unmatched. CDR3 protein: CASAPGTGFISAEQYF. DNA for the CDR3: TGTGCTAGTGCCCCCGGGACAGGGTTCATCTCGGCCGAGCAGTACTTC.

CDR3 bases: TGCAGTGCCGAGAACTCACTAAACTCCTACGAGCAGTACTTC. Amino acids: CSAENSLNSYEQYF. The chain joins TRBV20-1 to TRBJ2-7, with D uncertain. The CDR3 loop spans 14 amino acids. The V gene's germline CDR1 is DFQATT and CDR2 SNEGSKA (reference sequence). The V and J ends lost 6 bases and 0 bases respectively, with 15 bases between them.

V and J are TRBV12-3 or TRBV12-4 and TRBJ2-3; possible D gene TRBD2, 6 bases. This CDR3 has 12 residues. V was shortened by 7 bases and J by 10 bases, with 15 bases between the two germline ends. The CDR3 loop reads CASNLGSISQYF. The CDR3 DNA follows: TGTGCCAGCAACCTCGGGAGCATATCGCAGTATTTT.

This rearrangement joins TRBV6-5 to TRBJ1-4; TRBD1 agrees at 7 bases. The CDR3 length is 14 residues. Germline V gives CDR1 MNHEY, CDR2 SVGAGI. V shed 4 bases, J shed 8 bases, and the junction held 7 bases outside the gene matches. The DNA for the CDR3 is TGTGCCAGCAGTTTGACAGGGTCGGGGGAAAAACTGTTTTTT. This codes for CASSLTGSGEKLFF.

This clonotype was seen more than once but under ten times. The rearrangement links TRBV6-5 to TRBJ2-3, with D possibly called TRBD1 or TRBD2 (5 bases each). The length of the CDR3 is 13 residues. V was trimmed by 2 bases and J by 4 bases, leaving 7 bases between them. The germline V gene has CDR1 MNHEY and CDR2 SVGAGI. CDR3 loop: CASSYVGADTQYF. DNA of the CDR3: TGTGCCAGCAGTTACGTGGGGGCAGATACGCAGTATTTT.

J is TRBJ2-7 and V is TRBV7-9; 13 bases agree with TRBD2. The CDR3 spans 16 residues. Germline CDR1 and CDR2: SEHNR and FQNEAQ (reference sequence). Germline trimming cut 5 bases from V and 3 bases from J; bases unmatched to any gene: 7. This chain's CDR3 is CASSGGTSGDLYEQYF. The CDR3 DNA sequence: TGTGCCAGCAGCGGGGGGACTAGCGGGGACCTCTACGAGCAGTACTTC.

The gene calls are TRBV24-1 and TRBJ2-7; 9 bases match TRBD1. Germline-derived CDR1 and CDR2 are KGHDR and SFDVKD. With 3 bases clipped from V and 4 bases from J, the junction kept 15 bases outside the gene matches. The CDR3 runs 18 residues. The CDR3 protein is CATSDPGQGGGGPYEQYF. CDR3 in DNA: TGTGCCACCAGTGATCCGGGACAGGGTGGTGGTGGACCTTACGAGCAGTACTTC.

The V gene is TRBV25-1, the J gene TRBJ2-3; TRBD2 is a possible D gene (6 bases). The CDR3 is 15 amino acids. The V gene's germline CDR1 is MGHDK and CDR2 SYGVNS. V was clipped by 1 base and J by 3 bases, with 11 bases between them. The CDR3 DNA sequence: TGTGCCAGCAGTGAATTTGTCGGGGGAACAGATACGCAGTATTTT. Translated, it gives CASSEFVGGTDTQYF.